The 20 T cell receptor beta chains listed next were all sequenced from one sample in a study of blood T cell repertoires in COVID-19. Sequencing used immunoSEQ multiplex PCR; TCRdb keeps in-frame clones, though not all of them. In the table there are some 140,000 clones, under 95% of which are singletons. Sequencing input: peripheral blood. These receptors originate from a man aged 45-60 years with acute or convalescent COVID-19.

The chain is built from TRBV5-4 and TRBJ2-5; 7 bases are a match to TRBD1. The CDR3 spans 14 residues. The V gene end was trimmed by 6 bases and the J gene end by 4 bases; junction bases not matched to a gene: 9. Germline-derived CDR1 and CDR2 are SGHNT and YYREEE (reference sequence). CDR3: CASTPPGQRETQYF. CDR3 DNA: TGTGCCAGCACCCCGCCGGGACAGAGAGAGACCCAGTACTTC. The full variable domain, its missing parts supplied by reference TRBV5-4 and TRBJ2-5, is ETGVTQSPTHLIKTRGQQVTLRCSSQSGHNTVSWYQQALGQGPQFIFQYYREEENGRGNFPPRFSGLQFPNYSSELNVNALELDDSALYLCASTPPGQRETQYFGPGTRLLVL.

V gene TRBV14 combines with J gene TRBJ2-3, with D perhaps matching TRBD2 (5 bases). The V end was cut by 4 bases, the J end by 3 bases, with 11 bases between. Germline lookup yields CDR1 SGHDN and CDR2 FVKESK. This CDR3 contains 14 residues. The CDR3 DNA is TGTGCCAGCAGCCTCCGCGGGCTTACAGATACGCAGTATTTT. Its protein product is CASSLRGLTDTQYF.

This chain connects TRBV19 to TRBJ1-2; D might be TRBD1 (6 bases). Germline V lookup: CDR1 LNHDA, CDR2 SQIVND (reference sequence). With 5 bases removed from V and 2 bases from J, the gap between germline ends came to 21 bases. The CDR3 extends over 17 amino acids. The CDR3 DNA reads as TGTGCCAGTAGTCCATCGGTCCGGACAGATAAAAACTATGGCTACACCTTC. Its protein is CASSPSVRTDKNYGYTF.

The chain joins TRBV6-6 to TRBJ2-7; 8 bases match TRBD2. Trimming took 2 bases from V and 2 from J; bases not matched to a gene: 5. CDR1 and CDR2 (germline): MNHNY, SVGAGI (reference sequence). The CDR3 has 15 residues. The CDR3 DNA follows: TGTGCCAGCAGTTACCCCAGCGGGAGAACCTACGAGCAGTACTTC. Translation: CASSYPSGRTYEQYF.

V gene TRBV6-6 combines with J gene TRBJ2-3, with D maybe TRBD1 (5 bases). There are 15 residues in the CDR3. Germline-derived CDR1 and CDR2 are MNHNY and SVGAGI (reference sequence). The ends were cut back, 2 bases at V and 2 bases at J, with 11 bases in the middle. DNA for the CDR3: TGTGCCAGCAGTTACGGTCCACAGGACACAGATACGCAGTATTTT. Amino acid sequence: CASSYGPQDTDTQYF.

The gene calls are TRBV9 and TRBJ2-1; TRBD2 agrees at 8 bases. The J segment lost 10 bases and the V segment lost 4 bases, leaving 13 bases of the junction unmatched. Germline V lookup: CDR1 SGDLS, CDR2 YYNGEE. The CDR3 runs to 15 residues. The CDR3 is CASSPGHGGAREQFF. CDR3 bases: TGTGCCAGCAGCCCGGGCCACGGGGGGGCAAGGGAGCAGTTCTTC.

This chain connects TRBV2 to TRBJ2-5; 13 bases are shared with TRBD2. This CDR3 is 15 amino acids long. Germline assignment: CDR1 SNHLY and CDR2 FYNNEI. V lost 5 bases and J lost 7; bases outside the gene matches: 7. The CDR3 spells CASSRTSGGAGTQYF. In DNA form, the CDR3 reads TGTGCCAGCAGTCGGACTAGCGGGGGTGCGGGGACCCAGTACTTC.

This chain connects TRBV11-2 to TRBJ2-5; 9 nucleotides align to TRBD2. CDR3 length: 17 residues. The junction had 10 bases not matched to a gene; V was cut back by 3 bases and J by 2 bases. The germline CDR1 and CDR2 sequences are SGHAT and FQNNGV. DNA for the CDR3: TGTGCCAGCAGCTTGCCTGAGGGACTAGCAGCGCAAGAGACCCAGTACTTC. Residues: CASSLPEGLAAQETQYF.

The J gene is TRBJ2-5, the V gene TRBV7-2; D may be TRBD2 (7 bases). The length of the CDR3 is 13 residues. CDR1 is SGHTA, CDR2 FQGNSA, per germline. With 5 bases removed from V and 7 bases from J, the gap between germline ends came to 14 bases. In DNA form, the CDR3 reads TGTGCCAGCAGCCTAGGGGGGGAGGGGACCCAGTACTTC. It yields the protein CASSLGGEGTQYF. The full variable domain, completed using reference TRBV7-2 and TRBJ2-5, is GAGVSQSPSNKVTEKGKDVELRCDPISGHTALYWYRQSLGQGLEFLIYFQGNSAPDKSGLPSDRFSAERTGGSVSTLTIQRTQQEDSAVYLCASSLGGEGTQYFGPGTRLLVL.

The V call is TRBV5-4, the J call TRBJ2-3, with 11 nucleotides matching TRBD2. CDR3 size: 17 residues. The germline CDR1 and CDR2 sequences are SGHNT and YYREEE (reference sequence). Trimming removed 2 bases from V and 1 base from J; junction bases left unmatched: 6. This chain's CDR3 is CASSFVLAGDGTDTQYF. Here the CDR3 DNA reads TGTGCCAGCAGCTTTGTACTAGCGGGAGATGGCACAGATACGCAGTATTTT.

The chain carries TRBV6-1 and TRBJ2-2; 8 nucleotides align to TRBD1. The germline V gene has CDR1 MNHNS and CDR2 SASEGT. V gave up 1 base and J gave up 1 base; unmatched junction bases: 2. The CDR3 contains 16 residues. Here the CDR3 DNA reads TGTGCCAGCAGTGAAGGGACAGGGTTGAACACCGGGGAGCTGTTTTTT. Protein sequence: CASSEGTGLNTGELFF.

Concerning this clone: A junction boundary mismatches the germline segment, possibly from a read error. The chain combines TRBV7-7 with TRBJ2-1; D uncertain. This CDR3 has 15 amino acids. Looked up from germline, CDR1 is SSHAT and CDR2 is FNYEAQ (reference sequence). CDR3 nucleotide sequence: TGTGCTAGCAGCTTAAGTGCTAGCTCCTACAATGAGCAGTTCTTC. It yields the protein CASSLSASSYNEQFF.

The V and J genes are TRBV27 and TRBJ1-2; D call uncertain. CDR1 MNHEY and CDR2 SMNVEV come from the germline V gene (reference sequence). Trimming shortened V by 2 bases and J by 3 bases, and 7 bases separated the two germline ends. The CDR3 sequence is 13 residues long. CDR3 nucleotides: TGTGCCAGCAGTTTAAAGCGGGACTATGGCTACACCTTC. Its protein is CASSLKRDYGYTF.

CDR3 in DNA: TGTGCCAGCAAAGGGGGAGATCAGCCCCAGCATTTT. It translates to CASKGGDQPQHF. V is TRBV6-5 and J is TRBJ1-5, with a weak D call TRBD1 (6 bases). Trimming shortened V by 7 bases and J by 5 bases, and 9 bases separated the two germline ends. The CDR3 consists of 12 residues. Germline V CDR1 and CDR2: MNHEY, SVGAGI.

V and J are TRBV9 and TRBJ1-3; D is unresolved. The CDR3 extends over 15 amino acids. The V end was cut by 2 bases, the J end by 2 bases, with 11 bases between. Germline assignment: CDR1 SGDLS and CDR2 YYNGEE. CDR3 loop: CASSVRGDTGNTIYF. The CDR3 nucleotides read TGTGCCAGCAGCGTCCGAGGTGATACTGGAAACACCATATATTTT.

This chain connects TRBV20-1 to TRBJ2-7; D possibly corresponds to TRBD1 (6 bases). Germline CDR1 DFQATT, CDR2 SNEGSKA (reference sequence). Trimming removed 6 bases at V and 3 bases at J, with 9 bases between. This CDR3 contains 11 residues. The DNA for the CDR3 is TGCAGTGCCAGACAGGTCTACGAGCAGTACGTC. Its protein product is CSARQVYEQYV.

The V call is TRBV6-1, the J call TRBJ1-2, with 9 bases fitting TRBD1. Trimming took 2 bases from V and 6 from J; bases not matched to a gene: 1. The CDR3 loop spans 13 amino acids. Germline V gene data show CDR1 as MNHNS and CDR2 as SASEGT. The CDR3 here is CASSERDRDGYTF. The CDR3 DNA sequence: TGTGCCAGCAGTGAACGGGACAGGGATGGCTACACCTTC.

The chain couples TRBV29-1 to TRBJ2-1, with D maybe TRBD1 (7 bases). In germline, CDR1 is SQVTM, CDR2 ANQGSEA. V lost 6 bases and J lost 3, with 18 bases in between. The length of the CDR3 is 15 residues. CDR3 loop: CSVRRGGGDYNEQFF. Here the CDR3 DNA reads TGCAGCGTACGCCGTGGAGGGGGCGACTACAATGAGCAGTTCTTC.

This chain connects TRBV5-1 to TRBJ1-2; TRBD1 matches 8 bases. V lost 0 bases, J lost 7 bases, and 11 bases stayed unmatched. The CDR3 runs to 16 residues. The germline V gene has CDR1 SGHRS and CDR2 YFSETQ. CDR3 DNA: TGCGCCAGCAGCTTGGAGCCCCAGGGGGCGAGTTCTGGCTACACCTTC. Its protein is CASSLEPQGASSGYTF.

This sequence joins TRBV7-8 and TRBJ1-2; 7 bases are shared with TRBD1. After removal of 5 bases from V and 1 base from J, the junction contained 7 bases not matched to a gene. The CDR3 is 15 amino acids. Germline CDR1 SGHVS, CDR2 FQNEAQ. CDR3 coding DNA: TGTGCCAGCAGCACTCGACAGGGAATTAACTATGGCTACACCTTC. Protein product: CASSTRQGINYGYTF.